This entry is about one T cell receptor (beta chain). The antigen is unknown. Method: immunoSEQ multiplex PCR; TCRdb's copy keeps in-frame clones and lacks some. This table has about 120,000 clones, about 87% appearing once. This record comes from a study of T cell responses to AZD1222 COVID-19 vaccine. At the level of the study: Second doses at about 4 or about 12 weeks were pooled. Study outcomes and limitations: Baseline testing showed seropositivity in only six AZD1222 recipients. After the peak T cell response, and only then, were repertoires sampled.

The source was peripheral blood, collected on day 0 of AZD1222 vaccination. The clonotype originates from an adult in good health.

This CDR3 is CATSDSDRHQETQYF. In DNA form, the CDR3 reads TGTGCCACCAGTGATTCGGACAGACACCAAGAGACCCAGTACTTC. The V gene is TRBV24-1, the J gene TRBJ2-5, with a possible D match to TRBD1 (6 bases). V was trimmed by 2 bases and J by 0 bases, leaving 9 bases between them. The CDR3 length is 15 residues. Looked up from germline, CDR1 is KGHDR and CDR2 is SFDVKD.